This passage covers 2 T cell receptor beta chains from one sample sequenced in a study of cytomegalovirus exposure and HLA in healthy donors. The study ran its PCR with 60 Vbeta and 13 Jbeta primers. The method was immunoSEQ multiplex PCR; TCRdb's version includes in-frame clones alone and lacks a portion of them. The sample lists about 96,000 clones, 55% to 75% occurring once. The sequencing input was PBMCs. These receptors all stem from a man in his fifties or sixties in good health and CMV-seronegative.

Written as DNA, the CDR3 is TGTGCCAGCAGCTTCTACCAGCGGGAGGGCCCCTACGAGCAGTACTTC. Encoded protein: CASSFYQREGPYEQYF. This sequence joins TRBV5-6 and TRBJ2-7; 10 bases match TRBD2. The trim removed 2 bases at V and 2 bases at J, leaving 7 bases unmatched. This CDR3 region has 16 residues. The germline V gene encodes CDR1 SGHDT and CDR2 YYEEEE.

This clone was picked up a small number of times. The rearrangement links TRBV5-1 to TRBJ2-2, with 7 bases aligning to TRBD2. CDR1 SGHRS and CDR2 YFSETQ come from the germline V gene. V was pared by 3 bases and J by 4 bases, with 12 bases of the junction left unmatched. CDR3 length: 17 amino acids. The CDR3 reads CASSWGLPRGGTGELFF. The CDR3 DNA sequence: TGCGCCAGCAGCTGGGGACTACCCCGTGGAGGCACCGGGGAGCTGTTTTTT.